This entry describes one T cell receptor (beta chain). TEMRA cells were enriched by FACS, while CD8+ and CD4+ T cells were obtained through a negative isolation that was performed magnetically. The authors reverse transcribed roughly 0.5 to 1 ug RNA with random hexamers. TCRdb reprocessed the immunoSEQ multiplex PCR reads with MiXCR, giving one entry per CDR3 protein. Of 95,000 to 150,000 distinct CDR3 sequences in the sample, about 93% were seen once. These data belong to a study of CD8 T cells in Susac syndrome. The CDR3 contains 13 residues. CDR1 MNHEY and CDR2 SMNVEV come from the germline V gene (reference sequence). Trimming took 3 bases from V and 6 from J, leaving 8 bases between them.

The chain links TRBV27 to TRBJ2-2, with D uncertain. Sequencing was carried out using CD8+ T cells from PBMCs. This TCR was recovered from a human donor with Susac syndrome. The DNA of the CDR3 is TGTGCCAGCAGTTTCTCCTCTTCCGGGGAGCTGTTTTTT. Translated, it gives CASSFSSSGELFF.